The source of this TCR beta chain is a study of cytomegalovirus exposure and HLA in healthy donors. CDR3 length: 15 amino acids. Germline V CDR1 and CDR2: SGHTA, FQGNSA. Unmatched junction bases numbered 10, after V lost 9 bases and J lost 4 bases. Worth noting for this clone: Its antigen is unidentified.

13 Jbeta primers and 60 Vbeta primers were used for the PCR. Under the authors' procedure: About 12 million shared chains were among the 65 million to 85 million unique TCR beta chains that a later analysis counted. Generated by immunoSEQ multiplex PCR, the TCRdb table keeps only in-frame clones and is missing some. The V and J calls and clone size are taken from that table; D and trimming were inferred from the DNA. The sample shows hundreds of thousands of clones, about 75% of them seen only once. Study outcomes and limitations: The authors listed 150 to 200 TCR beta chains as cytomegalovirus-associated.

The chain employs TRBV7-2 and TRBJ2-1; TRBD1 matches 9 bases. Sequenced sample: PBMCs. The sequence came from a woman aged 25 to 39 in good health and CMV-seronegative. The DNA of the CDR3 is TGTGCCAGAGCCGCCCGGGACAGGGATTACAATGAGCAGTTCTTC. Its translation: CARAARDRDYNEQFF.